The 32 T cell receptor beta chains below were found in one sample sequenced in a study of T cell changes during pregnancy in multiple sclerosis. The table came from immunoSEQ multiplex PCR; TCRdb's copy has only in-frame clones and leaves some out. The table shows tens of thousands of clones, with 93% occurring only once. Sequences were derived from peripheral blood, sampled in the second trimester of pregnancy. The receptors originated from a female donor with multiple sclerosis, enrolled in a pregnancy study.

This CDR3 is CASSYGLAQYF. CDR3 in DNA: TGTGCCAGCAGTTACGGACTAGCGCAGTATTTT. The V and J genes are TRBV6-5 and TRBJ2-3; TRBD2 aligns across 7 bases. J gave up 10 bases and V 2 bases, and 0 bases lay outside the gene matches. CDR1 MNHEY and CDR2 SVGAGI come from the germline V gene. This CDR3 has 11 amino acids.

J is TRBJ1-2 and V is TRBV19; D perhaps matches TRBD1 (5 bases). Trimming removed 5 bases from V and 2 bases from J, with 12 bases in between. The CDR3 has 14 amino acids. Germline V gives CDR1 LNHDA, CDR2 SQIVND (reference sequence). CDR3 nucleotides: TGTGCCAGTAGTCCCTCGGCAGGGAACTATGGCTACACCTTC. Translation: CASSPSAGNYGYTF.

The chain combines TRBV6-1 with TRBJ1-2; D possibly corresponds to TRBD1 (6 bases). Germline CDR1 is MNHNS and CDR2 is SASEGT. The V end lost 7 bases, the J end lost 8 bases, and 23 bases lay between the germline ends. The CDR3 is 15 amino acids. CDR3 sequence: CASTETGVLQRGYTF. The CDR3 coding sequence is TGTGCCAGCACGGAGACAGGCGTCCTCCAGAGGGGCTACACCTTC.

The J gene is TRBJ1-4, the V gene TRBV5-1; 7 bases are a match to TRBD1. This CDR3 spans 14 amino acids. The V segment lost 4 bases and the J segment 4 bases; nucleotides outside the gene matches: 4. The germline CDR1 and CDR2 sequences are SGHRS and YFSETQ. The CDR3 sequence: CASSAGQLNEKLFF. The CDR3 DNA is TGCGCCAGCAGCGCGGGACAGCTTAATGAAAAACTGTTTTTT. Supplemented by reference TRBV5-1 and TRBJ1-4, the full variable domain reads KAGVTQTPRYLIKTRGQQVTLSCSPISGHRSVSWYQQTPGQGLQFLFEYFSETQRNKGNFPGRFSGRQFSNSRSEMNVSTLELGDSALYLCASSAGQLNEKLFFGSGTQLSVL.

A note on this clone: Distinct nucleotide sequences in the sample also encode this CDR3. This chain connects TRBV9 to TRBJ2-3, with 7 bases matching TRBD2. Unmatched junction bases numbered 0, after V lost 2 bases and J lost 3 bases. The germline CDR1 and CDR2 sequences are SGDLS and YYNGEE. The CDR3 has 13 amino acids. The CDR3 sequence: CASSVGGTDTQYF. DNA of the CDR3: TGTGCCAGCAGCGTGGGAGGGACAGATACGCAGTATTTT.

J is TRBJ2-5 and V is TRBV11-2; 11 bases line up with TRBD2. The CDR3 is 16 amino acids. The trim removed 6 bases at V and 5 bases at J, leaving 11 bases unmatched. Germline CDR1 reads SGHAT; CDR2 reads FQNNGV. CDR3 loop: CASRPIAGGLGETQYF. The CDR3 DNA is TGTGCCAGCAGACCAATAGCGGGGGGGCTAGGGGAGACCCAGTACTTC.

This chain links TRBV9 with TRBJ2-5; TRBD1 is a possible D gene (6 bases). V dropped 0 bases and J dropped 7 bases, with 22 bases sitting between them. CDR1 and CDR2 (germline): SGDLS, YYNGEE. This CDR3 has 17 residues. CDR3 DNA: TGTGCCAGCAGCGTAGCCCTTGGGGGCCCCCCTCGGGGGACCCAGTACTTC. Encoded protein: CASSVALGGPPRGTQYF.

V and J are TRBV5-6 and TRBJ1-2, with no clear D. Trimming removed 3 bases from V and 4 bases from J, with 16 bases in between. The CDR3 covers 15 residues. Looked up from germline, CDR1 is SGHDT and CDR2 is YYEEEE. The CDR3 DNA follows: TGTGCCAGCAGCTCTGGAGGCGGAGGCCCCTATGGCTACACCTTC. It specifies CASSSGGGGPYGYTF.

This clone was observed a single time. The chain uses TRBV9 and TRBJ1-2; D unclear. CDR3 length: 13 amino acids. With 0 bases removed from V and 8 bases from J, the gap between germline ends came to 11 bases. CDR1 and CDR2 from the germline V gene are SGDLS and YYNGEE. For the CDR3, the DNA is TGTGCCAGCAGCGTAGCAGAGTTGACAGGCTACACCTTC. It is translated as CASSVAELTGYTF.

The CDR3: CASSIGIQGYGYTF. The DNA of the CDR3 is TGTGCCAGTAGTATAGGGATACAGGGGTATGGCTACACCTTC. This rearrangement joins TRBV19 to TRBJ1-2; 7 nucleotides line up with TRBD1. The CDR3 consists of 14 residues. CDR1 is LNHDA and CDR2 is SQIVND in the germline V gene (reference sequence). The J segment lost 5 bases and the V segment lost 1 base, leaving 4 bases of the junction unmatched.

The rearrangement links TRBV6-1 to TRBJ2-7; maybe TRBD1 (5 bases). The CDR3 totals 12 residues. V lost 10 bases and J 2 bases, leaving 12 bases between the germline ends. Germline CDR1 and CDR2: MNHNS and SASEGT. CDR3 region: CATLRETYEQYF. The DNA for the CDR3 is TGTGCCACCCTCAGGGAAACCTACGAGCAGTACTTC.

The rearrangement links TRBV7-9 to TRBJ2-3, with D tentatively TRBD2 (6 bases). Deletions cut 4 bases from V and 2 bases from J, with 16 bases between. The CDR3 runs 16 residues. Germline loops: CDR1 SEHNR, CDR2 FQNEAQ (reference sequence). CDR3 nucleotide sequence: TGTGCCAGCAGCTCCGAACGGGCGGACTACACAGATACGCAGTATTTT. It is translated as CASSSERADYTDTQYF.

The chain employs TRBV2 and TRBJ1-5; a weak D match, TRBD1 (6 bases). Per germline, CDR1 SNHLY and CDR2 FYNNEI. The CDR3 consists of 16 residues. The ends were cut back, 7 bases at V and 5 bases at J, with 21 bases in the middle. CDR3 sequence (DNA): TGTGCCAGCACCCTCACCCCGCAGGGGTGGGATCAGCCCCAGCATTTT. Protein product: CASTLTPQGWDQPQHF.

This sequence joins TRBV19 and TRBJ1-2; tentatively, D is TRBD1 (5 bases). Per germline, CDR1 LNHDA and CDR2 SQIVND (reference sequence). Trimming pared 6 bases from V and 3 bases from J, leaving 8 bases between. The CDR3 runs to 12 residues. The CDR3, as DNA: TGTGCCAGTAGCTGGGACTACTATGGCTACACCTTC. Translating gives CASSWDYYGYTF.

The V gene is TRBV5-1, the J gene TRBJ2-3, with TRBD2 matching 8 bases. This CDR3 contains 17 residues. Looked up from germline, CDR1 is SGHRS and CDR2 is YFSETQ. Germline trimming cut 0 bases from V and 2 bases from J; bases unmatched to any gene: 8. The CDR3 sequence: CASSLVRGGFITDTQYF. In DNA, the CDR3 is TGCGCCAGCAGCTTGGTTCGGGGGGGATTTATCACAGATACGCAGTATTTT. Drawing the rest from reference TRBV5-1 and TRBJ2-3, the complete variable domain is KAGVTQTPRYLIKTRGQQVTLSCSPISGHRSVSWYQQTPGQGLQFLFEYFSETQRNKGNFPGRFSGRQFSNSRSEMNVSTLELGDSALYLCASSLVRGGFITDTQYFGPGTRLTVL.

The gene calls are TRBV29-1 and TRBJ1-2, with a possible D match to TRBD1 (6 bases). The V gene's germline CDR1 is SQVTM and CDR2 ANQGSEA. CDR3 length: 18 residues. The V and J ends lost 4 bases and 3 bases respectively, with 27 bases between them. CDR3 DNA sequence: TGCAGCGTTGTAACAGGGATGGGGCAGGAAATGGGGCACTATGGCTACACCTTC. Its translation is CSVVTGMGQEMGHYGYTF.

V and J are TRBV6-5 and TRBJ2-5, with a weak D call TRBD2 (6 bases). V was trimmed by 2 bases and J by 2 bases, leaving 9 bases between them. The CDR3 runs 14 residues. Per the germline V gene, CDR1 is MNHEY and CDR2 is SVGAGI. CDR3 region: CASSYDGGQETQYF. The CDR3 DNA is TGTGCCAGCAGTTACGACGGGGGACAAGAGACCCAGTACTTC.

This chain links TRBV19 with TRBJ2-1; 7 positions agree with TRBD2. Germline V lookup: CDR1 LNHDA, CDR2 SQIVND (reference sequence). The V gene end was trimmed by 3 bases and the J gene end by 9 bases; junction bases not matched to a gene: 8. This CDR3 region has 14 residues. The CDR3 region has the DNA TGTGCCAGTAGTATGAGCGAGACTAGCATTGAGCAGTTCTTC. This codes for CASSMSETSIEQFF.

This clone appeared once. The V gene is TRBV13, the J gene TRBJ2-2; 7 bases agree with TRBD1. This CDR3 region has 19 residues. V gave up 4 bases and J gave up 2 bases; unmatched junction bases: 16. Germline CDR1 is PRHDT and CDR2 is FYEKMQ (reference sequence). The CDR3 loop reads CASSSSGTDTPINTGELFF. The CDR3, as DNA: TGTGCCAGCAGCTCTTCCGGGACAGACACACCAATTAACACCGGGGAGCTGTTTTTT.

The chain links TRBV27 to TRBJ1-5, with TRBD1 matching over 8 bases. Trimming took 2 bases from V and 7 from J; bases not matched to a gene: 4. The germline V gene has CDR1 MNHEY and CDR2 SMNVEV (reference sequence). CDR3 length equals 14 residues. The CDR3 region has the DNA TGTGCCAGCAGTTTAGGACAGGGAGCACAGCCCCAGCATTTT. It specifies CASSLGQGAQPQHF.

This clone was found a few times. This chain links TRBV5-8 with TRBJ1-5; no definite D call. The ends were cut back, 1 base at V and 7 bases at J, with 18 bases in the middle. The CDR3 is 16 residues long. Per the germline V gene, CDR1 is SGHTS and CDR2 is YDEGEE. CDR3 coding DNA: TGTGCCAGCAGCTTGTACGTCGACCGGGAGGACCAGCCCCAGCATTTT. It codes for CASSLYVDREDQPQHF.

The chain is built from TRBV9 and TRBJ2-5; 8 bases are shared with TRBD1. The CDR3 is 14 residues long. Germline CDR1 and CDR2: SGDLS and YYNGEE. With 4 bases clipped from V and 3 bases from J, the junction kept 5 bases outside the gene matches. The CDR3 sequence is CASSPRDRKETQYF. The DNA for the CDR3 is TGTGCCAGCAGCCCCCGGGACAGGAAAGAGACCCAGTACTTC.

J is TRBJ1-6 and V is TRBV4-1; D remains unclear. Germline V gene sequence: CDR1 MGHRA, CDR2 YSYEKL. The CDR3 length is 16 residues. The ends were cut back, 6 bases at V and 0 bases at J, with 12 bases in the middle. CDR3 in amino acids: CASRPTFSSYNSPLHF. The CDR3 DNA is TGCGCCAGCAGACCGACATTTAGCTCCTATAATTCACCCCTCCACTTT.

DNA of the CDR3: TGTGCCAGCAGCCGGACAGGGGGATTCTATGGCTACACCTTC. The encoded protein is CASSRTGGFYGYTF. The chain couples TRBV6-4 to TRBJ1-2, with TRBD1 matching 10 bases. The CDR3 length is 14 residues. Germline values: CDR1 MRHNA, CDR2 SNTAGT. Trimming at V came to 6 bases and at J to 4 bases, leaving 5 bases not matched to a gene.

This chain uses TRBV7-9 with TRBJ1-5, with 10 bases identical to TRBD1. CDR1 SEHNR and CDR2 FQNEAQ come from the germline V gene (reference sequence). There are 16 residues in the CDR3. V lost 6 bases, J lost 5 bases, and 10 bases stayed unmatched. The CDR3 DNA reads TGTGCCAGCAGGGTCAAGGGACAGGGGTCCGATCAGCCCCAGCATTTT. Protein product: CASRVKGQGSDQPQHF.

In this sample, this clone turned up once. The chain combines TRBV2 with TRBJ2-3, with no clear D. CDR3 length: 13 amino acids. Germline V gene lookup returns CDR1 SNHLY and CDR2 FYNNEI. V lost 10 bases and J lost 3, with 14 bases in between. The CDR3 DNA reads TGTGCCATCCCGTGGTATAGAACAGATACGCAGTATTTT. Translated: CAIPWYRTDTQYF. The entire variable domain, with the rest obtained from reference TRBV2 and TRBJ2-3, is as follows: EPEVTQTPSHQVTQMGQEVILRCVPISNHLYFYWYRQILGQKVEFLVSFYNNEISEKSEIFDDQFSVERPDGSNFTLKIRSTKLEDSAMYFCAIPWYRTDTQYFGPGTRLTVL.

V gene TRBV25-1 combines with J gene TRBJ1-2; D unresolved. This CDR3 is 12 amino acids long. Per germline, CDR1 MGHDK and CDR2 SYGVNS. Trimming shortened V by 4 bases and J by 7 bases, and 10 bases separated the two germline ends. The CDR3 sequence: CASSGTYSGYTF. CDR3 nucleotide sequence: TGTGCCAGCAGTGGTACTTACTCTGGCTACACCTTC.

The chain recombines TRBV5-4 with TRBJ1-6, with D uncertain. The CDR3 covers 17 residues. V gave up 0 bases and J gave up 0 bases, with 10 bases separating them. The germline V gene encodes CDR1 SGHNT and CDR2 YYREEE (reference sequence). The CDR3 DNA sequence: TGTGCCAGCAGCTTGGGGACTGAATACTCCTATAATTCACCCCTCCACTTT. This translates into CASSLGTEYSYNSPLHF.

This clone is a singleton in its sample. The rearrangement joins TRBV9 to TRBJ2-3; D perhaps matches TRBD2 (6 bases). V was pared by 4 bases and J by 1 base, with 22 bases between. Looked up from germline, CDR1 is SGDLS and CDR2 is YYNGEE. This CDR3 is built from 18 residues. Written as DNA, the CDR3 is TGTGCCAGCAGCACCTCCCTGGCTAGGCGGGGAGGCACAGATACGCAGTATTTT. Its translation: CASSTSLARRGGTDTQYF.

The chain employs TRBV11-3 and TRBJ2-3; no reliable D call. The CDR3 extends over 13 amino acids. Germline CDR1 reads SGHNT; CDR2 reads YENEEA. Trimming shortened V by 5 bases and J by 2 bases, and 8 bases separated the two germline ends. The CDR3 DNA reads TGTGCCAGCAGCCATCAGGACACAGATACGCAGTATTTT. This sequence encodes CASSHQDTDTQYF.

The CDR3 DNA sequence: TGTGCCAGCAGCTTAGGAGACTATTATGGCTACACCTTC. Protein sequence: CASSLGDYYGYTF. The V gene is TRBV11-2, the J gene TRBJ1-2; D not resolved. The CDR3 loop spans 13 amino acids. Trimming removed 1 base from V and 5 bases from J, with 8 bases in between. Germline CDR1 and CDR2: SGHAT and FQNNGV.

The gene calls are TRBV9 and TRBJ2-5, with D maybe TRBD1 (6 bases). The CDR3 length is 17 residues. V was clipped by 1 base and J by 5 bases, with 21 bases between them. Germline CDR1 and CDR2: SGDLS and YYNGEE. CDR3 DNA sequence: TGTGCCAGCAGCGTAAGACAGGACTCGCATCTACGGGAGACCCAGTACTTC. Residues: CASSVRQDSHLRETQYF.